This T cell receptor beta chain was identified in a study of cytomegalovirus exposure and HLA in healthy donors. Notes on the study in general: Reports indicate that TCR beta sequences accurately predicted the HLA-A and HLA-B alleles of most subjects.

It was with 60 Vbeta and 13 Jbeta primers that the PCR ran. TCRdb keeps only in-frame clones here, not all; method: immunoSEQ multiplex PCR. Of about 130,000 clones in the sample, roughly 78% were seen once. The germline V and J ends were trimmed by 5 bases and 5 bases, with 12 bases remaining between them. This CDR3 has 13 amino acids. The germline V gene has CDR1 LNHDA and CDR2 SQIVND (reference sequence). In the case of this clone: Its target is not known.

V usage is TRBV19 and J usage is TRBJ1-2; no firm D call. The sample taken for sequencing was PBMCs. This receptor was taken from a man aged 35 to 55 in good health and CMV-seronegative. The CDR3 loop reads CASSESGVYGYTF. The CDR3 DNA follows: TGTGCCAGTAGTGAATCAGGTGTTTATGGCTACACCTTC.